What follows are 28 T cell receptor beta chains derived from one specimen sequenced in a study of blood T cells in healthy people across ages. Primers used in a second PCR of about 7 to 12 cycles were a sample-barcoded 5' primer and a J-beta primer mix. MiXCR, applied by TCRdb to the 5' RACE reads, yields one record per CDR3 protein. Of over 950,000 distinct CDR3 sequences listed, about two fifths are singletons. The source material was blood. These receptors were obtained from a man between 18 and 29 years old in good health.

This clonotype was counted a few times. The chain links TRBV4-1 to TRBJ1-2, with D unresolved. CDR3 length: 13 amino acids. Trimming took off 5 bases at V and 6 bases at J, with 13 bases between the two ends. Germline V lookup: CDR1 MGHRA, CDR2 YSYEKL. Written as DNA, the CDR3 is TGCGCCAGCAGCTCAAGTACTTGGGATGGCTACACCTTC. Translated: CASSSSTWDGYTF.

This chain joins TRBV12-3 or TRBV12-4 and TRBJ2-5; TRBD2 aligns across 7 bases. V lost 6 bases and J lost 11; bases outside the gene matches: 15. The CDR3 runs 14 residues. CDR3 bases: TGTGCCAGCAGACCAAGCGGGGCGAGCAATGAGCAGTACTTC. This codes for CASRPSGASNEQYF.

V and J are TRBV27 and TRBJ1-2; a weak D match, TRBD1 (5 bases). Germline V gives CDR1 MNHEY, CDR2 SMNVEV (reference sequence). The CDR3 has 15 residues. V dropped 8 bases and J dropped 4 bases, with 20 bases sitting between them. The CDR3 sequence: CASAVWGKNSYGYTF. CDR3 in DNA: TGTGCCAGCGCTGTATGGGGCAAAAACTCCTATGGCTACACCTTC.

A few counts support this clonotype. V gene TRBV21-1 combines with J gene TRBJ1-6. TRBV21-1 represents a pseudogene. The CDR3 loop spans 20 amino acids. CDR3 residues: CASSKPYHRAQSTYNSPLHF. In DNA, the CDR3 is TGTGCCAGCAGCAAACCCTACCACCGGGCCCAATCCACCTATAATTCACCCCTCCACTTT.

This clonotype was counted many times. This rearrangement joins TRBV20-1 to TRBJ2-5; D is uncertain. The CDR3 runs 14 residues. The V gene lost 4 bases and the J gene lost 1 base, with 13 bases spanning the gap. Per the germline V gene, CDR1 is DFQATT and CDR2 is SNEGSKA (reference sequence). DNA for the CDR3: TGCAGTGCTACCAACCATCGAGGCCAAGAGACCCAGTACTTC. This sequence encodes CSATNHRGQETQYF.

CDR3 in amino acids: CASSRGPNTGELFF. As DNA, the CDR3 is TGTGCCAGCAGTAGGGGACCGAACACCGGGGAGCTGTTTTTT. The chain couples TRBV6-2 or TRBV6-3 to TRBJ2-2; D tentatively reads TRBD1 or TRBD2 (5 bases each). Germline CDR1 reads MNHEY; CDR2 reads SVGEGT. The CDR3 has 14 amino acids. The V end was cut by 5 bases, the J end by 0 bases, with 7 bases between.

This clonotype was seen a few times. The chain links TRBV14 to TRBJ1-4, with a weak D call TRBD1 (5 bases). Trimming removed 5 bases at V and 10 bases at J, with 17 bases between. Germline CDR1 SGHDN, CDR2 FVKESK. This CDR3 is built from 14 residues. DNA for the CDR3: TGTGCCAGCAGCGTCCGGGACGCTCGAGGAAAACTGTTTTTT. It specifies CASSVRDARGKLFF. The complete variable domain, with remaining parts taken from reference TRBV14 and TRBJ1-4, reads EAGVTQFPSHSVIEKGQTVTLRCDPISGHDNLYWYRRVMGKEIKFLLHFVKESKQDESGMPNNRFLAERTGGTYSTLKVQPAELEDSGVYFCASSVRDARGKLFFGSGTQLSVL.

In this sample, this clonotype turned up many times. The rearrangement joins TRBV10-3 to TRBJ2-5; D remains unclear. The CDR3 loop spans 15 amino acids. Germline V gives CDR1 ENHRY, CDR2 SYGVKD. The V gene lost 4 bases and the J gene lost 3 bases, with 15 bases spanning the gap. Here the CDR3 DNA reads TGTGCCATCAGTGGAAAACGGACCAATGAAGAGACCCAGTACTTC. Its protein is CAISGKRTNEETQYF.

V gene TRBV4-1 combines with J gene TRBJ2-3, with 8 positions matching TRBD2. Trimming cost V 4 bases and J 2 bases; bases outside gene matches: 14. Germline V lookup: CDR1 MGHRA, CDR2 YSYEKL. The CDR3 spans 18 residues. CDR3 amino acids: CASSPRILAGPYTDTQYF. As DNA, the CDR3 is TGCGCCAGCAGCCCGCGAATTTTAGCGGGGCCATACACAGATACGCAGTATTTT.

The chain is built from TRBV3-1 and TRBJ2-5; D might be TRBD1 (6 bases). TRBJ2-7 matches the DNA end more closely, so the J call is doubtful. CDR1 is LGHDT and CDR2 is YNNKEL in the germline V gene (reference sequence). This CDR3 is 16 amino acids long. As DNA, the CDR3 is TGTGCCAGCAGCCATGGTAGTGCGCAGGGGCCAGGCGAGCAGTACTTC. This sequence encodes CASSHGSAQGPGEQYF.

This clonotype was observed a few times. This chain connects TRBV7-9 to TRBJ2-1; TRBD1 matches 9 bases. The ends lost 5 bases at V and 13 bases at J; junction bases unmatched: 18. Germline CDR1 SEHNR, CDR2 FQNEAQ (reference sequence). The CDR3 loop spans 16 amino acids. Here the CDR3 DNA reads TGTGCCAGCAGCCCCGATTCGGGGGGACAGGGAGAGACCCAGTTCTTC. It encodes CASSPDSGGQGETQFF.

Comments on this clonotype: A much larger clone lies one base from this, so it may be a read error. V is TRBV12-3 or TRBV12-4 and J is TRBJ2-7; 13 bases map to TRBD2. CDR3 length equals 15 residues. The V gene end was trimmed by 4 bases and the J gene end by 7 bases; junction bases not matched to a gene: 7. This chain's CDR3 is CASSSTSGGAREQYF. CDR3 coding DNA: TGTGCCAGCAGTTCTACTAGCGGGGGGGCCCGGGAGCAGTACTTC.

V gene TRBV7-2 combines with J gene TRBJ1-2; 7 bases map to TRBD1. The CDR3 contains 15 residues. After removal of 2 bases from V and 3 bases from J, the junction contained 6 bases not matched to a gene. Germline values: CDR1 SGHTA, CDR2 FQGNSA. The CDR3, as DNA: TGTGCCAGCAGCTTATCTGGGACAGTAGACTATGGCTACACCTTC. Translating it yields CASSLSGTVDYGYTF.

This clonotype has a handful of counts. The gene calls are TRBV12-3 or TRBV12-4 and TRBJ1-2, with D hard to call. This CDR3 is 16 amino acids long. V gave up 3 bases and J gave up 7 bases, with 21 bases separating them. The CDR3 coding sequence is TGTGCCAGCAGTTTTCGGAAATCTCTTTCAGGTGGTGGCTACACCTTC. Amino acids: CASSFRKSLSGGGYTF.

V and J are TRBV20-1 and TRBJ1-1, with a possible D match to TRBD1 (6 bases). The V and J ends lost 4 bases and 2 bases respectively, with 17 bases between them. The germline V gene has CDR1 DFQATT and CDR2 SNEGSKA (reference sequence). The CDR3 consists of 15 residues. CDR3 DNA sequence: TGCAGTGCTACCAGCCAGGACAGATATAACACTGAAGCTTTCTTT. Translated: CSATSQDRYNTEAFF.

The rearrangement uses TRBV12-3 or TRBV12-4 and TRBJ1-2; D might be TRBD1 (6 bases). V was trimmed by 8 bases and J by 4 bases, leaving 14 bases between them. This CDR3 is 13 amino acids long. CDR3 DNA sequence: TGTGCCAGCGCTCAGGACAGATCCTATGGCTACACCTTC. Amino acid sequence: CASAQDRSYGYTF.

In its sample, this clonotype was seen a few times. This chain joins TRBV9 and TRBJ1-2; no firm D call. From germline, CDR1 is SGDLS and CDR2 YYNGEE. The CDR3 spans 14 residues. Trimming left V 3 bases short and J 7 bases short, with 16 bases between. CDR3 region: CASSALVPSFGYTF. CDR3 nucleotide sequence: TGTGCCAGCAGCGCCCTTGTCCCTTCGTTTGGCTACACCTTC.

This chain links TRBV18 with TRBJ1-1; 7 positions agree with TRBD1. V lost 3 bases to trimming and J lost 6 bases; unmatched junction nucleotides: 10. CDR3 length: 15 residues. Germline CDR1 is KGHSH and CDR2 is LQKENI. The CDR3, as DNA: TGTGCCAGCTCACCCTCTGGCAGGGGGAAAGCTGAAGCTTTCTTT. Translating it yields CASSPSGRGKAEAFF. Complete variable domain (other parts from reference TRBV18 and TRBJ1-1): NAGVMQNPRHLVRRRGQEARLRCSPMKGHSHVYWYRQLPEEGLKFMVYLQKENIIDESGMPKERFSAEFPKEGPSILRIQQVVRGDSAAYFCASSPSGRGKAEAFFGQGTRLTVV.

This clonotype was detected only a few times. The chain recombines TRBV20-1 with TRBJ1-2; 7 bases line up with TRBD1. J lost 3 bases, V lost 6 bases, and 7 bases had no gene match. The CDR3 contains 13 residues. Germline V gene lookup returns CDR1 DFQATT and CDR2 SNEGSKA (reference sequence). The CDR3 reads CSASGTEYYGYTF. The CDR3 region has the DNA TGCAGTGCCAGCGGGACAGAGTACTATGGCTACACCTTC.

The J gene is TRBJ1-2, the V gene TRBV30; no definite D call. Germline loops: CDR1 GTSNPN, CDR2 SVGIG (reference sequence). Trimming stripped 2 bases from V and 8 bases from J, with 12 bases between. The CDR3 consists of 12 residues. CDR3 nucleotides: TGTGCCTGGAGTTGGCAGGTCGGCGGCTACACCTTC. Encoded protein: CAWSWQVGGYTF. Full variable domain (rest looked up from reference TRBV30 and TRBJ1-2): SQTIHQWPATLVQPVGSPLSLECTVEGTSNPNLYWYRQAAGRGLQLLFYSVGIGQISSEVPQNLSASRPQDRQFILSSKKLLLSDSGFYLCAWSWQVGGYTFGSGTRLTVV.

On this clonotype: Germline is not matched at one junction end, which may reflect a read error. V and J are TRBV6-5 and TRBJ1-1; D is undetermined. The CDR3 has 13 amino acids. The germline CDR1 and CDR2 sequences are MNHEY and SVGAGI. The CDR3 nucleotides read TGCGCCACCCTGACTCCTCCTCGGACTGAAGCTTTCTTT. This gives the protein CATLTPPRTEAFF.

The V call is TRBV7-2, the J call TRBJ2-7; D is unclear. In germline, CDR1 is SGHTA, CDR2 FQGNSA. CDR3 size: 15 residues. Between the trimmed V and J ends, which lost 6 bases and 0 bases, there was a span of 15 bases. CDR3 sequence (DNA): TGTGCCAGCAGTCCACAGAGTTTAAGCTCCTACGAGCAGTACTTC. Amino acids: CASSPQSLSSYEQYF. The complete variable domain, with remaining parts taken from reference TRBV7-2 and TRBJ2-7, reads GAGVSQSPSNKVTEKGKDVELRCDPISGHTALYWYRQSLGQGLEFLIYFQGNSAPDKSGLPSDRFSAERTGGSVSTLTIQRTQQEDSAVYLCASSPQSLSSYEQYFGPGTRLTVT.

The V gene is TRBV12-3 or TRBV12-4, the J gene TRBJ2-3; the D gene is possibly TRBD2 (6 bases). Between the trimmed V and J ends, which lost 1 base and 2 bases, there was a span of 13 bases. This CDR3 has 16 amino acids. The CDR3 DNA is TGTGCCAGCAGTTTAGTTCCAGGGAGGACCACAGATACGCAGTATTTT. Encoded protein: CASSLVPGRTTDTQYF.

This chain connects TRBV4-3 to TRBJ1-2, with D perhaps matching TRBD1 (6 bases). Trimming left V 0 bases short and J 2 bases short, with 16 bases between. This CDR3 is 17 amino acids long. Germline CDR1 and CDR2: LGHNA and YSLEER. CDR3 coding DNA: TGCGCCAGCAGCCAAGATACTGCCAGGGGAGAGAACTATGGCTACACCTTC. Protein: CASSQDTARGENYGYTF.

In its sample, this clonotype was seen a few times. This chain uses TRBV6-2 or TRBV6-3 with TRBJ2-5; D gene unclear. CDR3 length: 12 amino acids. V was pared by 0 bases and J by 7 bases, with 6 bases between. Germline CDR1 reads MNHEY; CDR2 reads SVGEGT. The CDR3 loop is CASSYSRRTQYF. CDR3 DNA: TGTGCCAGCAGTTACTCGAGACGGACCCAGTACTTC.

This chain links TRBV6-6 with TRBJ1-1; D is undetermined. V was clipped by 2 bases and J by 0 bases, with 7 bases between them. The CDR3 is made up of 14 amino acids. From germline, CDR1 is MNHNY and CDR2 SVGAGI (reference sequence). CDR3 in amino acids: CASSYAQVNTEAFF. CDR3 sequence (DNA): TGTGCCAGCAGTTACGCGCAGGTGAACACTGAAGCTTTCTTT.

Here the CDR3 reads CASSLRDREYEQYF. CDR3 in DNA: TGTGCCAGCAGCCTCCGGGACAGGGAGTACGAGCAGTACTTC. V is TRBV11-1 and J is TRBJ2-7, with 9 bases that match TRBD1. From germline, CDR1 is SGHAT and CDR2 FQDESV (reference sequence). V shed 5 bases, J shed 4 bases, and the junction held 6 bases outside the gene matches. This CDR3 region has 14 residues.

The chain carries TRBV4-1 and TRBJ2-2; 8 positions agree with TRBD2. This CDR3 region has 19 residues. From germline, CDR1 is MGHRA and CDR2 YSYEKL. The J segment lost 0 bases and the V segment lost 3 bases, leaving 12 bases of the junction unmatched. The CDR3 nucleotides are TGCGCCAGCAGCCACCCCGGTGTTAGCGGGGCACCGAACACCGGGGAGCTGTTTTTT. Translated, it gives CASSHPGVSGAPNTGELFF.